The clone carrying this T cell receptor (beta chain) showed up many times. Its matching antigen is unknown. Investigators amplified TCR beta CDR3 regions from RNA transcripts. HTBI primers primed a first-round RT-PCR, and a second-round multiplex PCR followed. MiXCR, applied by TCRdb to the multiplex PCR reads, yields one record per CDR3 protein. Of around 590,000 distinct CDR3 sequences detected, 39% appear once; the ten largest clones hold less than 4.5%. The sample originates from a study of Graves' ophthalmopathy and Graves' hyperthyroidism. Study background: Ophthalmopathy absent within 18 months of follow-up marked hyperthyroidism as stable. Study-level findings and limits: Thyroid clonotypes that were expanded above 0.001 frequency mostly also appeared in blood. Both an approximately 68% sensitivity and a roughly 72% specificity characterized the model's predictions of ophthalmopathy progression.

Hyperthyroidism patients, all newly diagnosed, had under 2 months' duration and ages of 18 to 65. Germline V CDR1 and CDR2: SGDLS, YYNGEE. The CDR3 is 14 residues long. Trimming at V came to 1 base and at J to 9 bases, leaving 4 bases not matched to a gene. Sequenced sample: peripheral blood or thyroid tissue (not recorded which). The receptor was isolated from an adult man with Graves' hyperthyroidism. The rearrangement uses TRBV9 and TRBJ1-6; 7 bases align to TRBD1. This CDR3 is CASSVKTGSSPLHF. DNA of the CDR3: TGTGCCAGCAGCGTAAAGACAGGGAGTTCACCCCTCCACTTT.